The 8 T cell receptor beta chains in this list originate from one sample, sequenced in a study of blood T cell repertoires in COVID-19. Assay: immunoSEQ multiplex PCR; the TCRdb copy retains only in-frame clones and omits some. The sample lists under 100,000 clones; 65% to 85% were seen once. The sequencing sample was made of peripheral blood. The source of these receptors is an older woman with acute or convalescent COVID-19.

V gene TRBV7-6 combines with J gene TRBJ1-1; D is possibly TRBD1 (5 bases). The CDR3 length is 12 residues. Trimming stripped 5 bases from V and 8 bases from J, with 12 bases between. Germline V gene data show CDR1 as SGHVS and CDR2 as FNYEAQ. CDR3 loop: CASSRMGLEAFF. CDR3 sequence (DNA): TGTGCCAGCAGCCGTATGGGGCTCGAAGCTTTCTTT.

This chain connects TRBV4-3 to TRBJ1-4; 7 bases line up with TRBD1. The germline CDR1 and CDR2 sequences are LGHNA and YSLEER. This CDR3 is 14 amino acids long. The ends lost 3 bases at V and 10 bases at J; junction bases unmatched: 8. The CDR3 protein is CASSQTLQGGKLFF. For the CDR3, the DNA is TGCGCCAGCAGCCAGACCCTCCAGGGGGGAAAACTGTTTTTT.

The chain is built from TRBV5-1 and TRBJ1-4, with TRBD1 matching 9 bases. The length of the CDR3 is 14 residues. Germline V lookup: CDR1 SGHRS, CDR2 YFSETQ. Trimming took 4 bases from V and 5 from J; bases not matched to a gene: 3. The CDR3 sequence is CASSPGQGNEKLFF. As DNA, the CDR3 is TGCGCCAGCAGCCCGGGACAGGGAAATGAAAAACTGTTTTTT.

J is TRBJ2-3 and V is TRBV29-1; 9 bases line up with TRBD2. The CDR3 totals 14 residues. CDR1 and CDR2 (germline): SQVTM, ANQGSEA. V gave up 3 bases and J gave up 3 bases; unmatched junction bases: 4. CDR3 protein: CSVELRGGTDTQYF. The CDR3 DNA reads TGCAGCGTTGAGTTGCGGGGGGGAACAGATACGCAGTATTTT.

This sequence joins TRBV27 and TRBJ2-1; a weak D match, TRBD1 (6 bases). The CDR3 contains 14 residues. Germline-derived CDR1 and CDR2 are MNHEY and SMNVEV (reference sequence). Between the trimmed V and J ends, which lost 8 bases and 2 bases, there was a span of 13 bases. The chain's CDR3 is CASAVGQTYNEQFF. The CDR3 DNA reads as TGTGCCAGCGCCGTCGGACAGACCTACAATGAGCAGTTCTTC.

This chain connects TRBV7-9 to TRBJ1-3; 9 nucleotides align to TRBD1. The junction had 6 bases not matched to a gene; V was cut back by 5 bases and J by 7 bases. The length of the CDR3 is 14 residues. CDR1 and CDR2 from the germline V gene are SEHNR and FQNEAQ (reference sequence). The CDR3 sequence: CASSPGQGGNTIYF. CDR3 DNA: TGTGCCAGCAGCCCGGGACAGGGCGGGAACACCATATATTTT.

The chain combines TRBV6-5 with TRBJ2-5; 9 positions agree with TRBD1. CDR3 length equals 14 residues. V gave up 4 bases and J gave up 7 bases; unmatched junction bases: 7. Germline CDR1 reads MNHEY; CDR2 reads SVGAGI. The CDR3 loop reads CASSSGTGKGTQYF. CDR3 nucleotides: TGTGCCAGCAGTTCCGGGACAGGGAAAGGGACCCAGTACTTC.

Ten or more counts support this clone. This CDR3 is CASSLGDNSYEQYF. CDR3 sequence (DNA): TGTGCCAGCAGTTTAGGGGACAACTCCTACGAGCAGTACTTC. This chain joins TRBV27 and TRBJ2-7; D is perhaps TRBD1 (6 bases). V was shortened by 2 bases and J by 0 bases, with 8 bases between the two germline ends. Germline V CDR1 and CDR2: MNHEY, SMNVEV (reference sequence). The CDR3 has 14 residues.